The rows below give T cell receptor beta chains drawn from one sample of a study of cytomegalovirus exposure and HLA in healthy donors. This table comes from immunoSEQ multiplex PCR, and its TCRdb copy is limited to in-frame clones, with some not included. Among about 130,000 clones, 55% to 75% were seen once, and the ten largest hold about 2.6%. The specimen was PBMCs. The receptor set was obtained from a human donor in good health. Both conserved end residues are part of each CDR3. D genes are given only for firm matches. The listing skips clone size in some rows; elsewhere it reads once, few, many or a size class.

CDR3 length,V gene,J gene,D gene,clone size,CDR3 protein,CDR3 DNA
14,TRBV7-9,TRBJ2-7,NA,NA,CASSLQVPWDEQYF,TGTGCCAGCAGCTTACAGGTGCCCTGGGACGAGCAGTACTTC
17,TRBV7-3,TRBJ2-2,NA,NA,CASSSWRDGINTGELFF,TGTGCCAGCAGCTCCTGGAGGGACGGCATAAACACCGGGGAGCTGTTTTTT
14,TRBV4-3,TRBJ1-6,TRBD1,NA,CASSQRDRNSPLHF,TGCGCCAGCAGCCAACGGGACAGGAATTCACCCCTCCACTTT
15,TRBV19,TRBJ1-2,NA,NA,CASSTRRGSNYGYTF,TGTGCCAGTAGTACTCGGCGGGGGTCTAACTATGGCTACACCTTC
14,TRBV19,TRBJ2-1,TRBD2,NA,CASSMAASGNEQFF,TGTGCCAGTAGTATGGCGGCTAGCGGTAATGAGCAGTTCTTC
16,TRBV12-5,TRBJ2-2,TRBD2,NA,CASGLGLAGVTGELFF,TGTGCTAGTGGTTTGGGACTAGCGGGAGTTACCGGGGAGCTGTTTTTT
15,TRBV7-2,TRBJ2-3,TRBD2,NA,CASSPTLAGGSTQYF,TGTGCCAGCAGCCCCACACTAGCGGGAGGGAGTACGCAGTATTTT
19,TRBV11-2,TRBJ1-4,TRBD1,NA,CASSLGGTGGQATNEKLFF,TGTGCCAGCAGCTTAGGAGGGACAGGGGGCCAGGCAACTAATGAAAAACTGTTTTTT
16,TRBV29-1,TRBJ2-4,NA,NA,CSVEVGAGQGENIQYF,TGCAGCGTTGAAGTTGGGGCAGGTCAAGGGGAAAACATTCAGTACTTC
15,TRBV13,TRBJ2-1,NA,NA,CASSLAPQGYNEQFF,TGTGCCAGCAGCTTAGCTCCTCAGGGTTACAATGAGCAGTTCTTC
15,TRBV5-1,TRBJ2-7,NA,NA,CASSLDLGSSYEQYF,TGCGCCAGCAGCTTGGACCTAGGATCCTCCTACGAGCAGTACTTC
16,TRBV6-5,TRBJ1-5,TRBD1,NA,CASSYPPGQGHQPQHF,TGTGCCAGCAGTTACCCGCCCGGACAGGGGCATCAGCCCCAGCATTTT
14,TRBV10-3,TRBJ1-1,NA,NA,CAISWGSTNTEAFF,TGTGCCATCAGTTGGGGCAGTACTAACACTGAAGCTTTCTTT
17,TRBV5-1,TRBJ2-7,TRBD1,NA,CASSPKAGQGSSYEQYF,TGCGCCAGCAGCCCCAAGGCAGGACAGGGGAGCTCCTACGAGCAGTACTTC
13,TRBV19,TRBJ1-5,NA,NA,CASRMSGNQPQHF,TGTGCCAGTAGAATGTCCGGCAATCAGCCCCAGCATTTT
15,TRBV27,TRBJ2-6,TRBD2,NA,CASSPGTTGANVLTF,TGTGCCAGCAGCCCCGGGACTACTGGGGCCAACGTCCTGACTTTC
15,TRBV19,TRBJ2-5,NA,NA,CASSIGVLGYETQYF,TGTGCCAGTAGTATAGGGGTACTAGGGTACGAGACCCAGTACTTC
16,TRBV9,TRBJ2-5,NA,few,CASSPWGGAAQETQYF,TGTGCCAGCAGCCCCTGGGGAGGAGCGGCCCAAGAGACCCAGTACTTC
14,TRBV11-2,TRBJ2-3,NA,NA,CASSLGTWADTQYF,TGTGCCAGCAGCTTAGGTACGTGGGCCGATACGCAGTATTTT
14,TRBV6-6,TRBJ2-2,TRBD1,NA,CASQLGQITGELFF,TGTGCCAGCCAATTGGGACAGATTACCGGGGAGCTGTTTTTT
12,TRBV30,TRBJ1-3,NA,NA,CAWSPSGNTIYF,TGTGCCTGGAGCCCATCTGGAAACACCATATATTTT
14,TRBV7-2,TRBJ1-2,TRBD1,NA,CASSRATGVHGYTF,TGTGCCAGCAGCCGCGCGACAGGGGTCCATGGCTACACCTTC
14,TRBV7-8,TRBJ2-7,NA,NA,CASSLALRSYEQYF,TGTGCCAGCAGCTTAGCGCTAAGATCCTACGAGCAGTACTTC
13,TRBV7-2,TRBJ2-7,NA,NA,CASSPYRGSGEYF,TGTGCCAGCAGCCCTTACCGGGGATCCGGGGAGTACTTC
11,TRBV29-1,TRBJ1-1,NA,NA,CSVESDREAFF,TGCAGCGTTGAAAGTGACAGGGAAGCTTTCTTT
14,TRBV7-3,TRBJ1-6,NA,few,CASSAQGYNSPLHF,TGTGCCAGCAGCGCCCAGGGGTACAATTCACCCCTCCACTTT
14,TRBV27,TRBJ2-3,NA,NA,CASSSRVKTDTQYF,TGTGCCAGCTCGTCGAGGGTAAAGACAGATACGCAGTATTTT
13,TRBV11-1,TRBJ2-5,TRBD1,NA,CAISGTAGETQYF,TGTGCCATCTCAGGGACAGCCGGAGAGACCCAGTACTTC
15,TRBV5-4,TRBJ2-1,TRBD2,NA,CASSKLAGGPNEQFF,TGTGCCAGCAGCAAACTAGCGGGGGGCCCCAATGAGCAGTTCTTC